Sequencing of this T cell receptor beta chain was carried out in a study of blood T cell repertoires in COVID-19. Looking at the study overall: COVID-19 samples collected from the United States, Italy and Spain covered acute and convalescent phases.

Clones were read by immunoSEQ multiplex PCR, and TCRdb kept only the in-frame ones, dropping some. The top ten hold over 2% of the sample, which has 40,000 to 55,000 clones, roughly 84% seen once. CDR3 length: 13 residues. Per the germline V gene, CDR1 is WNHNN and CDR2 is SYGVQD (reference sequence). The V end was cut by 5 bases, the J end by 1 base, with 9 bases between. Sample: peripheral blood. V and J are TRBV10-1 and TRBJ2-7, with D perhaps matching TRBD1 (5 bases). This sequence originates from a man aged 50 to 59 with acute or convalescent COVID-19. CDR3 coding DNA: TGCGCCAGCAGTACAGGAGATTCCTACGAGCAGTACTTC. Protein product: CASSTGDSYEQYF.